Listed below are T cell receptor beta chains from one sample, sequenced in a study of blood T cells in healthy people across ages. TCRdb fed the 5' RACE reads into MiXCR, producing one record per CDR3 protein. This sample has about 1.8 million distinct CDR3 sequences, with around 50% found just once. The sample comprised blood. These TCRs come from a woman between 40 and 50 years old in good health. The CDR3 runs from the conserved cysteine through the conserved F or W. A D gene is named only where the DNA matches it firmly. Where a row states a size, it is once, few, many or the class of an expanded clone; other rows omit it.

D gene: NA; clone size: once; J gene: TRBJ2-7; V gene: TRBV24-1; CDR3 protein: CATSEKTEGPGLRYEQYF; CDR3 DNA: TGTGCCACCAGTGAGAAGACTGAGGGACCGGGGCTGAGATACGAGCAGTACTTC
D gene: NA; clone size: NA; J gene: TRBJ1-2; V gene: TRBV6-1; CDR3 protein: CASKQGYGYTF; CDR3 DNA: TGTGCCAGCAAGCAGGGGTATGGCTACACCTTC
D gene: NA; clone size: few; J gene: TRBJ2-3; V gene: TRBV4-1; CDR3 protein: CASSPILTDTQYF; CDR3 DNA: TGCGCCAGCAGCCCAATCCTCACAGATACGCAGTATTTT
D gene: NA; clone size: NA; J gene: TRBJ1-5; V gene: TRBV7-2; CDR3 protein: CAGSSGNGNQPQHF; CDR3 DNA: TGTGCCGGCAGCTCCGGGAATGGCAATCAGCCCCAGCATTTT
D gene: NA; clone size: NA; J gene: TRBJ1-2; V gene: TRBV6-5; CDR3 protein: CASISPGRDGYTF; CDR3 DNA: TGTGCCAGCATCTCGCCAGGGAGAGATGGCTACACCTTC
D gene: NA; clone size: once; J gene: TRBJ2-5; V gene: TRBV20-1; CDR3 protein: CSAKGGLRETQYF; CDR3 DNA: TGCAGTGCTAAAGGGGGGTTAAGAGAGACCCAGTACTTC
D gene: NA; clone size: NA; J gene: TRBJ2-4; V gene: TRBV2; CDR3 protein: CASKSEGAAKNIQYF; CDR3 DNA: TGTGCCAGCAAGTCGGAGGGCGCAGCCAAAAACATTCAGTACTTC
D gene: NA; clone size: NA; J gene: TRBJ1-6; V gene: TRBV25-1; CDR3 protein: CASSEYILGNSPLHF; CDR3 DNA: TGTGCCAGCAGTGAATATATTCTGGGGAATTCACCCCTCCACTTT
D gene: TRBD1; clone size: NA; J gene: TRBJ1-5; V gene: TRBV6-5; CDR3 protein: CASSWDRTQPQHF; CDR3 DNA: TGTGCCAGCAGTTGGGACAGGACTCAGCCCCAGCATTTT
D gene: NA; clone size: few; J gene: TRBJ1-2; V gene: TRBV28; CDR3 protein: CASSLKGGGYTF; CDR3 DNA: TGTGCCAGCAGTTTAAAAGGCGGTGGCTACACCTTC
D gene: NA; clone size: NA; J gene: TRBJ2-3; V gene: TRBV12-3/TRBV12-4; CDR3 protein: CASSLGRIAPDAQYF; CDR3 DNA: TGTGCCAGCAGTTTAGGGAGGATCGCCCCAGATGCGCAGTATTTT
D gene: TRBD1; clone size: NA; J gene: TRBJ2-7; V gene: TRBV5-1; CDR3 protein: CASSTGQGALSRQYF; CDR3 DNA: TGCGCCAGCAGCACCGGACAGGGGGCGTTAAGTCGGCAGTACTTC
D gene: NA; clone size: few; J gene: TRBJ1-2; V gene: TRBV29-1; CDR3 protein: CSVEDSPGSAYGYTF; CDR3 DNA: TGCAGCGTTGAAGATTCCCCAGGGTCGGCCTATGGCTACACCTTC
D gene: TRBD1; clone size: NA; J gene: TRBJ2-5; V gene: TRBV7-2; CDR3 protein: CASSPWDRGRGTQYF; CDR3 DNA: TGTGCCAGCAGCCCATGGGACAGGGGCAGGGGGACCCAGTACTTC
D gene: TRBD1; clone size: once; J gene: TRBJ1-2; V gene: TRBV14; CDR3 protein: CASSPRRGRGYTF; CDR3 DNA: TGTGCCAGCAGCCCCAGGAGGGGGCGCGGCTACACCTTC
D gene: NA; clone size: NA; J gene: TRBJ2-5; V gene: TRBV5-5; CDR3 protein: CASTQLDGYNEQYF; CDR3 DNA: TGTGCCAGCACGCAACTGGACGGGTACAATGAGCAGTACTTC
D gene: NA; clone size: few; J gene: TRBJ2-5; V gene: TRBV28; CDR3 protein: CASSAGPPREETQYF; CDR3 DNA: TGTGCCAGCAGTGCGGGACCGCCGAGAGAAGAGACCCAGTACTTC
D gene: NA; clone size: NA; J gene: TRBJ1-2; V gene: TRBV7-6; CDR3 protein: CASSPWGAYGYTF; CDR3 DNA: TGTGCCAGCAGCCCATGGGGCGCGTATGGCTACACCTTC
D gene: TRBD1; clone size: NA; J gene: TRBJ2-5; V gene: TRBV15; CDR3 protein: CATSRDLGTDFQETQYF; CDR3 DNA: TGTGCCACCAGCAGAGACCTCGGGACAGACTTCCAAGAGACCCAGTACTTC
D gene: NA; clone size: NA; J gene: TRBJ2-7; V gene: TRBV7-2; CDR3 protein: CASSSHRGVVRDYEQYF; CDR3 DNA: TGTGCCAGCAGCTCACACCGCGGGGTAGTTCGCGATTACGAGCAGTACTTC
D gene: NA; clone size: NA; J gene: TRBJ2-1; V gene: TRBV6-5; CDR3 protein: CASSYLPISSSYNEQFF; CDR3 DNA: TGTGCCAGCAGTTACCTCCCCATTTCGAGCTCCTACAATGAGCAGTTCTTC
D gene: TRBD2; clone size: NA; J gene: TRBJ2-1; V gene: TRBV9; CDR3 protein: CASSAAGTSGGVGYNEQFF; CDR3 DNA: TGTGCCAGCAGCGCCGCCGGGACTAGCGGGGGGGTAGGATACAATGAGCAGTTCTTC
D gene: NA; clone size: NA; J gene: TRBJ2-1; V gene: TRBV20-1; CDR3 protein: CSARETGFKSYNEQFF; CDR3 DNA: TGCAGTGCTAGAGAAACGGGGTTCAAGTCCTACAATGAGCAGTTCTTC
D gene: NA; clone size: NA; J gene: TRBJ1-1; V gene: TRBV6-2/TRBV6-3; CDR3 protein: CASSSQDPRNTEAFF; CDR3 DNA: TGTGCCAGCAGTTCCCAGGACCCCCGGAACACTGAAGCTTTCTTT
D gene: NA; clone size: NA; J gene: TRBJ1-2; V gene: TRBV4-2; CDR3 protein: CASSQDSGDTYYGYTF; CDR3 DNA: TGTGCCAGCAGCCAAGATTCCGGAGACACTTACTATGGCTACACCTTC
D gene: TRBD1; clone size: NA; J gene: TRBJ1-6; V gene: TRBV27; CDR3 protein: CASQRTGTSYNSPLHF; CDR3 DNA: TGTGCCAGCCAACGGACAGGGACCTCCTATAATTCACCCCTCCACTTT
D gene: TRBD2; clone size: few; J gene: TRBJ2-1; V gene: TRBV6-5; CDR3 protein: CASSYYGGASYNEQFF; CDR3 DNA: TGTGCCAGCAGTTACTACGGGGGGGCTTCCTACAATGAGCAGTTCTTC
D gene: TRBD1; clone size: once; J gene: TRBJ2-3; V gene: TRBV11-2; CDR3 protein: CASSLEGFGTGMTDTQYF; CDR3 DNA: TGTGCCAGCAGCTTAGAGGGATTCGGGACAGGGATGACAGATACGCAGTATTTT
D gene: TRBD1; clone size: many; J gene: TRBJ1-2; V gene: TRBV28; CDR3 protein: CASSLGGQNYGYTF; CDR3 DNA: TGTGCCAGCAGTTTGGGGGGACAGAACTATGGCTACACCTTC
D gene: NA; clone size: few; J gene: TRBJ1-4; V gene: TRBV7-2; CDR3 protein: CASSSSPSAGREKLFF; CDR3 DNA: TGTGCCAGCAGCTCAAGCCCTTCGGCGGGGCGGGAAAAACTGTTTTTT
D gene: TRBD2; clone size: NA; J gene: TRBJ2-7; V gene: TRBV29-1; CDR3 protein: CSVGPGLASYEQYF; CDR3 DNA: TGCAGCGTTGGACCGGGACTAGCTTCCTACGAGCAGTACTTC
D gene: TRBD1; clone size: NA; J gene: TRBJ2-7; V gene: TRBV23-1; CDR3 protein: CASSRPLRFFILKRRDRGTEEQYF; CDR3 DNA: TGCGCCAGCAGTCGCCCCCTGAGATTTTTCATTCTGAAACGCCGGGACAGGGGAACGGAAGAGCAGTACTTC
D gene: TRBD1; clone size: few; J gene: TRBJ2-7; V gene: TRBV27; CDR3 protein: CASSLGTGSINEQYF; CDR3 DNA: TGTGCCAGCAGTTTAGGGACAGGGTCCATCAACGAGCAGTACTTC
D gene: NA; clone size: NA; J gene: TRBJ2-1; V gene: TRBV4-2; CDR3 protein: CASSRQDSDQETQFF; CDR3 DNA: TGTGCCAGCAGCCGCCAGGACAGTGACCAAGAGACCCAGTTCTTC
D gene: NA; clone size: NA; J gene: TRBJ2-4; V gene: TRBV4-2; CDR3 protein: CASSQDRLGTNEQYF; CDR3 DNA: TGTGCCAGCAGCCAAGATCGCCTAGGGACCAATGAGCAGTACTTC
D gene: TRBD1; clone size: few; J gene: TRBJ1-2; V gene: TRBV5-1; CDR3 protein: CASSLAGGQQYGYTF; CDR3 DNA: TGCGCCAGCAGCTTGGCCGGGGGACAGCAATATGGCTACACCTTC
D gene: TRBD1; clone size: once; J gene: TRBJ1-2; V gene: TRBV27; CDR3 protein: CASSYLRTGGFVDGYTF; CDR3 DNA: TGTGCCAGCAGTTACCTCCGGACAGGGGGCTTTGTTGATGGCTACACCTTC
D gene: NA; clone size: few; J gene: TRBJ1-2; V gene: TRBV6-6; CDR3 protein: CASSYVGGGNGYTF; CDR3 DNA: TGTGCCAGCAGTTATGTAGGCGGAGGCAATGGCTACACCTTC
D gene: TRBD1; clone size: NA; J gene: TRBJ2-7; V gene: TRBV20-1; CDR3 protein: CSASAHQQGVTYEQYF; CDR3 DNA: TGCAGTGCTAGCGCCCATCAACAGGGGGTAACCTACGAGCAGTACTTC
D gene: NA; clone size: NA; J gene: TRBJ2-5; V gene: TRBV6-4; CDR3 protein: CASSDRGGPYNEQYF; CDR3 DNA: TGTGCCAGCAGTGACAGGGGGGGCCCCTACAATGAGCAGTACTTC
D gene: NA; clone size: NA; J gene: TRBJ1-2; V gene: TRBV7-8; CDR3 protein: CASSLVAGNNYGYTF; CDR3 DNA: TGTGCCAGCAGCTTAGTGGCAGGGAATAACTATGGCTACACCTTC
D gene: NA; clone size: NA; J gene: TRBJ1-5; V gene: TRBV25-1; CDR3 protein: CASSDMGGNQPQHF; CDR3 DNA: TGTGCCAGCAGTGATATGGGGGGTAATCAGCCCCAGCATTTT
D gene: TRBD2; clone size: NA; J gene: TRBJ2-3; V gene: TRBV28; CDR3 protein: CASSSGTSGVISTDTQYF; CDR3 DNA: TGTGCCAGCAGTAGCGGGACTAGCGGGGTCATAAGCACAGATACGCAGTATTTT
D gene: TRBD1; clone size: NA; J gene: TRBJ1-6; V gene: TRBV7-9; CDR3 protein: CASSSGQDYNSPLHF; CDR3 DNA: TGTGCCAGCAGCTCTGGACAGGACTATAATTCACCCCTCCACTTT
D gene: TRBD2; clone size: few; J gene: TRBJ2-7; V gene: TRBV7-7; CDR3 protein: CASSPATSSGEQYF; CDR3 DNA: TGTGCTAGCAGCCCCGCGACTAGCTCGGGGGAGCAGTACTTC
D gene: NA; clone size: NA; J gene: TRBJ2-1; V gene: TRBV10-3; CDR3 protein: CAISERVKEQFF; CDR3 DNA: TGTGCCATCAGTGAAAGGGTGAAGGAGCAGTTCTTC
D gene: NA; clone size: NA; J gene: TRBJ2-5; V gene: TRBV11-2; CDR3 protein: CASSLDGPAETQYF; CDR3 DNA: TGTGCCAGCAGCTTAGATGGGCCAGCTGAGACCCAGTACTTC
D gene: NA; clone size: NA; J gene: TRBJ2-3; V gene: TRBV10-3; CDR3 protein: CAIMADVEDTQYF; CDR3 DNA: TGTGCCATCATGGCAGACGTAGAAGATACGCAGTATTTT
D gene: NA; clone size: few; J gene: TRBJ2-1; V gene: TRBV20-1; CDR3 protein: CSATGLGDEQFF; CDR3 DNA: TGCAGTGCGACGGGACTGGGGGATGAGCAGTTCTTC
D gene: NA; clone size: NA; J gene: TRBJ2-5; V gene: TRBV7-2; CDR3 protein: CASSLSRLGGEETQYF; CDR3 DNA: TGTGCCAGCAGCTTATCCAGACTGGGTGGCGAAGAGACCCAGTACTTC
D gene: TRBD2; clone size: few; J gene: TRBJ2-1; V gene: TRBV20-1; CDR3 protein: CSARIASGAYNEQFF; CDR3 DNA: TGCAGTGCTAGAATCGCTAGCGGGGCCTACAATGAGCAGTTCTTC
D gene: NA; clone size: few; J gene: TRBJ1-5; V gene: TRBV28; CDR3 protein: CASSPRGAGNQPQHF; CDR3 DNA: TGTGCCAGCAGCCCCAGGGGAGCGGGCAATCAGCCCCAGCATTTT